This entry lists 21 T cell receptor beta chains sequenced from one sample in a study of T cell responses to AZD1222 COVID-19 vaccine. Generated by immunoSEQ multiplex PCR, the TCRdb table keeps only in-frame clones and is missing some. The repertoire includes about 140,000 clones, around 89% of them detected once, and 1.6% sits in the top ten. The source material was peripheral blood, sampled on day 0 of AZD1222 vaccination. These receptors originate from an adult in good health.

This chain uses TRBV19 with TRBJ1-6, with D unresolved. Trimming removed 9 bases from V and 6 bases from J, with 18 bases in between. From germline, CDR1 is LNHDA and CDR2 SQIVND (reference sequence). This CDR3 has 15 amino acids. The CDR3 DNA is TGTGCCAGCCGCAACCGGGAGAAATTTAATTCACCCCTCCACTTT. Its protein is CASRNREKFNSPLHF.

This chain uses TRBV30 with TRBJ1-4; 9 bases line up with TRBD1. Looked up from germline, CDR1 is GTSNPN and CDR2 is SVGIG (reference sequence). CDR3 size: 13 residues. J gave up 6 bases and V 5 bases, and 4 bases lay outside the gene matches. CDR3: CAWSTGGYEKLFF. The CDR3 nucleotides are TGTGCCTGGTCGACAGGGGGTTATGAAAAACTGTTTTTT.

This chain links TRBV19 with TRBJ2-3, with D possibly TRBD1 on 5 matching bases. V lost 3 bases to trimming and J lost 1 base, with 5 bases between them. CDR3 length equals 13 residues. Germline V lookup: CDR1 LNHDA, CDR2 SQIVND (reference sequence). CDR3 residues: CASSMTGTDTQYF. The CDR3, as DNA: TGTGCCAGTAGTATGACAGGCACAGATACGCAGTATTTT.

CDR3 loop: CASRMTGKSNYGYTF. Here the CDR3 DNA reads TGTGCCAGCAGGATGACAGGGAAATCCAACTATGGCTACACCTTC. The chain couples TRBV28 to TRBJ1-2, with 7 bases identical to TRBD1. V shed 6 bases and J 2 bases; nucleotides not matched to a gene: 9. CDR3 length: 15 residues. Germline loops: CDR1 MDHEN, CDR2 SYDVKM.

The chain is built from TRBV18 and TRBJ1-4, with D possibly being TRBD1 (5 bases). Per the germline V gene, CDR1 is KGHSH and CDR2 is LQKENI. Trimming removed 0 bases from V and 6 bases from J, with 14 bases in between. The CDR3 length is 16 residues. The CDR3 nucleotides are TGTGCCAGCTCACCACCGTCAGGGAATGCGGATGAAAAACTGTTTTTT. Translated, it gives CASSPPSGNADEKLFF.

This rearrangement joins TRBV18 to TRBJ1-3; unclear D gene. The V and J ends lost 3 bases and 0 bases respectively, with 15 bases between them. This CDR3 comprises 17 residues. Germline CDR1 KGHSH, CDR2 LQKENI. In DNA form, the CDR3 reads TGTGCCAGCTCACCGACGGCACAGCCAGCCTCTGGAAACACCATATATTTT. Protein: CASSPTAQPASGNTIYF.

The chain joins TRBV30 to TRBJ2-2, with a possible D match to TRBD2 (6 bases). From germline, CDR1 is GTSNPN and CDR2 SVGIG (reference sequence). Trimming left V 5 bases short and J 6 bases short, with 16 bases between. The CDR3 consists of 14 residues. In DNA, the CDR3 is TGTGCCTGGGGCCGTTTGGGGGGAGCCGGGGAGCTGTTTTTT. Translation: CAWGRLGGAGELFF.

The rearrangement links TRBV5-1 to TRBJ2-7, with 8 bases identical to TRBD2. The germline V gene has CDR1 SGHRS and CDR2 YFSETQ. V lost 3 bases, J lost 2 bases, and 4 bases stayed unmatched. CDR3 length: 14 residues. The CDR3 spells CASSSAGGPYEQYF. In DNA form, the CDR3 reads TGCGCCAGCAGCTCGGCGGGGGGTCCCTACGAGCAGTACTTC.

This chain links TRBV29-1 with TRBJ2-3, with TRBD1 identical over 7 bases. The trim removed 6 bases at V and 2 bases at J, leaving 5 bases unmatched. The CDR3 is 13 amino acids. Germline lookup yields CDR1 SQVTM and CDR2 ANQGSEA. The CDR3 DNA follows: TGCAGCGTATGGACAGGTAACACAGATACGCAGTATTTT. Amino acid sequence: CSVWTGNTDTQYF.

The DNA of the CDR3 is TGCAGCGCCGAGGTTGCAACTAATGAAAAACTGTTTTTT. Its protein product is CSAEVATNEKLFF. The V and J genes are TRBV29-1 and TRBJ1-4, with D hard to call. There are 13 residues in the CDR3. The ends were cut back, 7 bases at V and 0 bases at J, with 9 bases in the middle. CDR1 SQVTM and CDR2 ANQGSEA come from the germline V gene.

This chain uses TRBV18 with TRBJ2-1, with 9 bases aligning to TRBD1. V lost 1 base, J lost 5 bases, and 3 bases stayed unmatched. The CDR3 consists of 15 residues. The V gene's germline CDR1 is KGHSH and CDR2 LQKENI. CDR3 amino acids: CASSPQGQGNNEQFF. The DNA for the CDR3 is TGTGCCAGCTCACCACAGGGACAGGGAAACAATGAGCAGTTCTTC. Full variable domain (outside the CDR3, taken from reference TRBV18 and TRBJ2-1): NAGVMQNPRHLVRRRGQEARLRCSPMKGHSHVYWYRQLPEEGLKFMVYLQKENIIDESGMPKERFSAEFPKEGPSILRIQQVVRGDSAAYFCASSPQGQGNNEQFFGPGTRLTVL.

This chain uses TRBV7-8 with TRBJ2-5; maybe TRBD1 (5 bases). From germline, CDR1 is SGHVS and CDR2 FQNEAQ. This CDR3 contains 14 residues. V was cut by 5 bases and J by 2 bases, with 12 bases left in between. The CDR3 here is CASSGRTSQETQYF. DNA of the CDR3: TGTGCCAGCAGCGGTAGGACATCTCAAGAGACCCAGTACTTC. Full variable domain (remainder filled in from reference TRBV7-8 and TRBJ2-5): GAGVSQSPRYKVAKRGQDVALRCDPISGHVSLFWYQQALGQGPEFLTYFQNEAQLDKSGLPSDRFFAERPEGSVSTLKIQRTQQEDSAVYLCASSGRTSQETQYFGPGTRLLVL.

The J gene is TRBJ1-2, the V gene TRBV24-1; 7 positions match TRBD1. Germline CDR1 reads KGHDR; CDR2 reads SFDVKD. The CDR3 is 14 residues long. V gave up 5 bases and J gave up 7 bases; unmatched junction bases: 9. The CDR3 region is CATSASDRVVGYTF. For the CDR3, the DNA is TGTGCCACCAGTGCATCAGACAGGGTGGTTGGCTACACCTTC.

On this clone: Other DNA sequences in this sample translate to the same CDR3. V and J are TRBV5-1 and TRBJ2-1; the D gene is possibly TRBD2 (5 bases). CDR3 length: 15 residues. V was cut by 0 bases and J by 2 bases, with 9 bases left in between. Germline CDR1 and CDR2: SGHRS and YFSETQ. CDR3 nucleotides: TGCGCCAGCAGCTTGGACGGAGGAGCCTACAATGAGCAGTTCTTC. Its translation is CASSLDGGAYNEQFF.

V gene TRBV27 combines with J gene TRBJ1-1, with unresolved D. This CDR3 contains 17 residues. V dropped 0 bases and J dropped 0 bases, with 14 bases sitting between them. CDR1 is MNHEY, CDR2 SMNVEV, per germline (reference sequence). The CDR3 DNA follows: TGTGCCAGCAGTTTATCGAGGGCAGCCACCATGAACACTGAAGCTTTCTTT. It yields the protein CASSLSRAATMNTEAFF.

The V gene is TRBV30, the J gene TRBJ1-1; D might be TRBD1 (6 bases). Germline loops: CDR1 GTSNPN, CDR2 SVGIG (reference sequence). The V gene lost 3 bases and the J gene lost 3 bases, with 14 bases spanning the gap. The CDR3 extends over 14 amino acids. The CDR3 loop is CAWRFDRLDTEAFF. The CDR3 coding sequence is TGTGCCTGGAGGTTTGACAGGCTCGACACTGAAGCTTTCTTT.

V and J are TRBV2 and TRBJ2-2, with 7 bases fitting TRBD1. The germline V gene has CDR1 SNHLY and CDR2 FYNNEI. V dropped 6 bases and J dropped 5; count of bases not matched to a gene: 6. The CDR3 runs to 14 residues. CDR3 DNA: TGTGCCAGCAGCGCACACAGGGGAACCGGGGAGCTGTTTTTT. It codes for CASSAHRGTGELFF. Full variable domain (rest looked up from reference TRBV2 and TRBJ2-2): EPEVTQTPSHQVTQMGQEVILRCVPISNHLYFYWYRQILGQKVEFLVSFYNNEISEKSEIFDDQFSVERPDGSNFTLKIRSTKLEDSAMYFCASSAHRGTGELFFGEGSRLTVL.

In regard to this clone: Other DNA sequences within the sample encode an identical CDR3. The J gene is TRBJ1-2, the V gene TRBV20-1; D not resolved. CDR1 is DFQATT, CDR2 SNEGSKA, per germline (reference sequence). This CDR3 is built from 10 residues. V dropped 5 bases and J dropped 4 bases, with 5 bases sitting between them. DNA for the CDR3: TGCAGTGCTGGGTCCTATGGCTACACCTTC. As protein: CSAGSYGYTF.

This rearrangement joins TRBV7-8 to TRBJ1-1; tentative D call: TRBD1 (5 bases). Per germline, CDR1 SGHVS and CDR2 FQNEAQ. This CDR3 is built from 18 residues. V was shortened by 4 bases and J by 0 bases, with 21 bases between the two germline ends. The CDR3 DNA is TGTGCCAGCAGCTCTCACCCTCCAGGGTCCGTTATGAACACTGAAGCTTTCTTT. Protein: CASSSHPPGSVMNTEAFF.

V gene TRBV30 combines with J gene TRBJ1-2; no firm D call. The V end was cut by 3 bases, the J end by 5 bases, with 7 bases between. This CDR3 is built from 11 residues. Germline values: CDR1 GTSNPN, CDR2 SVGIG (reference sequence). The CDR3, as DNA: TGTGCCTGGAGGGAGCCATATGGCTACACCTTC. Translation gives CAWREPYGYTF.

The chain links TRBV11-2 to TRBJ2-3; D might be TRBD1 (5 bases). With 3 bases removed from V and 0 bases from J, the gap between germline ends came to 7 bases. The CDR3 has 14 residues. Germline loops: CDR1 SGHAT, CDR2 FQNNGV. CDR3 loop: CASSLRQSTDTQYF. The CDR3 DNA reads TGTGCCAGCAGCTTGAGACAGAGCACAGATACGCAGTATTTT.